This T cell receptor (beta chain) was sequenced during a study of Ad26.COV2.S vaccination and SARS-CoV-2 variants (dated by TCRdb to about 2021). General notes on the study: Donors in the vaccine arm were drawn from COV1001, a phase I-IIa trial of Ad26.COV2.S in healthy adults that was multicentre, randomized, double-blind and placebo-controlled. Dosing of Ad26.COV2.S was intramuscular, at either 5x10^10 or 1x10^11 viral particles, delivered as one shot or as two shots spaced 56 days apart. TCRbeta repertoire sequencing was used to assess the specificity and breadth of SARS-CoV-2-reactive T cell receptors after Ad26.COV2.S vaccination. The TCR-sequenced set comprised around 32 samples: approximately 20 Ad26.COV2.S vaccine recipients, 5 placebo recipients and 8 SARS-CoV-2 convalescent individuals. Trial participants were randomized into five groups of five: low-dose or high-dose Ad26.COV2.S given once or twice, or placebo on both occasions. Throughout the experiments and outcome assessment, investigators stayed blinded to trial group allocation. Paper-wide results and their limitations: After vaccination, substantial breadth of spike-specific CD8+ and CD4+ T cell responses was reported. The study lacked the statistical power to compare responses across vaccine doses or regimens. Higher spike-specific TCR breadth was observed in Ad26.COV2.S recipients than in placebo recipients (P = 0.0014). Comparable non-spike TCR breadth was observed between vaccine and placebo recipients, consistent with only spike being contained in the vaccine. It was noted by the authors that total T cell responses may have been underestimated by the TCR breadth and depth analyses.

Concerning this clone itself: Its recognized antigen is unknown. No base-level quality is on record; no much larger clone is a single base apart.

Trimming takes 3 bases from V and 4 bases from J, and the germline ends sit 9 bases apart. Including the terminal cysteine and phenylalanine, the CDR3 comprises 14 residues. Only the CDR3 DNA stays, 42 bases, in frame from base 1. CDR1 LNHDA and CDR2 SQIVND are derived from the germline V gene (reference sequence). Read against the paper, the sample's treatment or condition label means: around 19 received Ad26.COV2.S at low or high dose, single or two shots; about five received placebo; per-sample allocation not given. For vaccine and placebo recipients, repertoires were sequenced using samples collected on day 63 after the first injection. Between 29 July and 7 August 2020, Cohort 1b enrolled 20 to 30 adults aged 18-55 years at one site in Boston, USA. Ad26.COV2.S was a replication-incompetent adenovirus type 26 vector expressing a prefusion-stabilized SARS-CoV-2 spike protein from the original Wuhan strain.

The immunoSEQ Assay was used to sequence TCRbeta CDR3 regions. After extraction, genomic DNA underwent amplification by bias-controlled multiplex PCR, followed by high-throughput sequencing. Per the source publication's procedure: To quantify the absolute abundance of every unique TCRbeta CDR3 region, sequences were collapsed and filtered. T cell fraction was estimated by normalizing TCRbeta template counts to usable DNA, which was measured by amplifying reference genes present in all nucleated cells. Repertoire TCRs were annotated as SARS-CoV-2-specific when V gene, CDR3 amino acid sequence and J gene were exactly matched to a known reactive TCR set. MIRA supplied the reference SARS-CoV-2 TCR set, which was filtered for enrichment in COVID-19-positive ImmuneCODE repertoires so that public or cross-reactive TCRs were removed. Using the MIRA antigens, annotated TCRs were further analysed by specific ORF or by position within an ORF. Depth was the summed frequency of annotated unique rearrangements, while breadth was defined as annotated unique rearrangements over total unique productive rearrangements. Two-sided Wilcoxon rank-sum tests were used to compare TCR breadth between groups. In its TCRdb copy, this immuneACCESS table keeps in-frame sequences only and misses some clones. Where compared with another copy, unresolved V genes explain less than half of these, and the others have no known cause. That table furnishes V, J and clone size, whereas the DNA furnished D and trimming. The sample table lists around 300,000 clones, 90% of them with a count of one. Together, the top ten hold around 5.5% of the sample.

The sequence was collected from a person between 18 and 60 years old who received the Ad26.COV2.S COVID-19 vaccine or a placebo. The sequenced sample was peripheral blood, obtained in a trial of Ad26.COV2.S vaccine versus placebo. The sequence joins TRBV19 to TRBJ2-2; the D gene remains uncertain. In nucleotides, the sequence is TGTGCCAGTAGTATCGATGCGTCCACCGGGGAGCTGTTTTTT. This gives the protein CASSIDASTGELFF.